The 31 T cell receptor beta chains in this list originate from one sample, sequenced in a study of graft-versus-host responses after intestinal transplantation. No antigen is known for these receptors. This table comes from immunoSEQ multiplex PCR, and its TCRdb copy is limited to in-frame clones, with some not included. The table has roughly 99,000 clones, roughly 86% seen once; the top ten hold roughly 0.71%. Material: unstimulated CD4+ T cells sorted from spleen or lymph node cells, obtained before transplant. The receptors derive from a human donor who was the organ donor for an intestinal transplant.

The genes are TRBV9 and TRBJ2-1; TRBD2 matches 11 bases. Trimming took 0 bases from V and 8 from J; bases not matched to a gene: 7. CDR1 and CDR2 from the germline V gene are SGDLS and YYNGEE. CDR3 length equals 16 residues. Here the CDR3 DNA reads TGTGCCAGCAGCGTAGTAGCGGGGGGGCTTAGCTATGAGCAGTTCTTC. Protein product: CASSVVAGGLSYEQFF.

The chain joins TRBV10-3 to TRBJ1-5; D is perhaps TRBD1 (6 bases). The germline gives CDR1 ENHRY, CDR2 SYGVKD. V lost 6 bases, J lost 4 bases, and 13 bases lay in between. The CDR3 length is 14 residues. CDR3 loop: CAIRPGVGNQPQHF. DNA of the CDR3: TGTGCCATCAGACCAGGGGTCGGAAATCAGCCCCAGCATTTT.

The chain couples TRBV7-3 to TRBJ2-3; the match to TRBD2 covers 8 bases. In germline, CDR1 is SGHTA, CDR2 FQGTGA. CDR3 length: 16 residues. The junction had 10 bases not matched to a gene; V was cut back by 4 bases and J by 4 bases. The CDR3 DNA reads TGTGCCAGCAGCTCTCTAGCGGGCGAGGGGGCAGATACGCAGTATTTT. Its translation: CASSSLAGEGADTQYF.

The V call is TRBV13, the J call TRBJ2-1; 12 bases fit TRBD2. With V trimmed by 5 bases and J by 5 bases, 7 bases remained unmatched. CDR3 size: 16 residues. CDR1 is PRHDT and CDR2 is FYEKMQ in the germline V gene (reference sequence). The CDR3 sequence is CASSRTSGEVNNEQFF. In DNA form, the CDR3 reads TGTGCCAGCAGCCGGACTAGCGGGGAGGTTAACAATGAGCAGTTCTTC.

The chain combines TRBV9 with TRBJ2-3; 7 bases align to TRBD1. Germline CDR1 SGDLS, CDR2 YYNGEE. The CDR3 is 14 amino acids. Trimming at V came to 4 bases and at J to 3 bases, leaving 5 bases not matched to a gene. In DNA, the CDR3 is TGTGCCAGCAGCCGGGACAGCAGAACAGATACGCAGTATTTT. This codes for CASSRDSRTDTQYF. Variable domain in full (rest from reference TRBV9 and TRBJ2-3): DSGVTQTPKHLITATGQRVTLRCSPRSGDLSVYWYQQSLDQGLQFLIQYYNGEERAKGNILERFSAQQFPDLHSELNLSSLELGDSALYFCASSRDSRTDTQYFGPGTRLTVL.

This clone has only one observation. This rearrangement joins TRBV6-5 to TRBJ2-5, with unresolved D. The ends were cut back, 5 bases at V and 5 bases at J, with 15 bases in the middle. CDR3 size: 14 residues. CDR1 is MNHEY and CDR2 is SVGAGI in the germline V gene. The CDR3 bases are TGTGCCAGCAGTGCCCTAGGGCCGAGGGAGACCCAGTACTTC. Translated: CASSALGPRETQYF.

The chain has TRBV5-5 and TRBJ1-3; no clear D. V lost 6 bases and J lost 0, with 22 bases in between. This CDR3 has 18 amino acids. Germline lookup yields CDR1 SGHKS and CDR2 YYEKEE (reference sequence). For the CDR3, the DNA is TGTGCCAGCACCCTATCCCCGTCGGGGAGGAACTCTGGAAACACCATATATTTT. It yields the protein CASTLSPSGRNSGNTIYF. Together with reference TRBV5-5 and TRBJ1-3, the CDR3 gives the full variable domain: DAGVTQSPTHLIKTRGQQVTLRCSPISGHKSVSWYQQVLGQGPQFIFQYYEKEERGRGNFPDRFSARQFPNYSSELNVNALLLGDSALYLCASTLSPSGRNSGNTIYFGEGSWLTVV.

The J gene is TRBJ2-7, the V gene TRBV18, with 9 positions matching TRBD2. With V trimmed by 8 bases and J by 2 bases, 13 bases remained unmatched. CDR1 and CDR2 (germline): KGHSH, LQKENI. The CDR3 loop spans 16 amino acids. Here the CDR3 reads CASLPGGSGRPYEQYF. The CDR3 DNA reads as TGTGCCAGCCTCCCGGGGGGTAGCGGGAGACCCTACGAGCAGTACTTC.

This clone was recorded only once. The junction and the germline gene differ at one end; a read error may be behind it. The V call is TRBV6-1, the J call TRBJ2-5; D tentatively fits TRBD1 or TRBD2 (5 bases each). The J call may be in error: the DNA end matches TRBJ2-7 better. Germline V gene data show CDR1 as MNHNS and CDR2 as SASEGT. This CDR3 has 12 amino acids. CDR3 protein: CASSEEGYEQYF. The CDR3 region has the DNA TGTGCCAGCAGCGAAGAGGGGTACGAGCAGTACTTC.

J is TRBJ2-7 and V is TRBV2; possible D gene TRBD1, 6 bases. The ends were cut back, 6 bases at V and 0 bases at J, with 15 bases in the middle. From germline, CDR1 is SNHLY and CDR2 FYNNEI. CDR3 size: 15 residues. The CDR3 region is CASRRTGKTSYEQYF. Here the CDR3 DNA reads TGTGCCAGCAGGCGTACAGGGAAAACCTCCTACGAGCAGTACTTC.

DNA for the CDR3: TGTGCCAGCAGCTCGGACACTGAAGCTTTCTTT. Protein: CASSSDTEAFF. The chain has TRBV6-1 and TRBJ1-1; D is unresolved. The CDR3 spans 11 residues. V was clipped by 6 bases and J by 3 bases, with 5 bases between them. Germline CDR1 reads MNHNS; CDR2 reads SASEGT.

The chain employs TRBV5-1 and TRBJ1-2, with D perhaps TRBD1 (5 bases). Germline V CDR1 and CDR2: SGHRS, YFSETQ. Trimming left V 1 base short and J 8 bases short, with 15 bases between. CDR3 length: 14 amino acids. The CDR3 spells CASSLTGTSTGYTF. For the CDR3, the DNA is TGCGCCAGCAGCTTGACCGGGACTTCAACCGGCTACACCTTC.

The genes are TRBV6-5 and TRBJ1-1, with no clear D. This CDR3 has 15 residues. Trimming pared 0 bases from V and 0 bases from J, leaving 8 bases between. Germline CDR1 and CDR2: MNHEY and SVGAGI. DNA for the CDR3: TGTGCCAGCAGTTACTCGAGGAATTTGAACACTGAAGCTTTCTTT. Translated: CASSYSRNLNTEAFF.

This CDR3 is CASSLAVGRAVGQFF. The CDR3, as DNA: TGTGCCAGCAGCTTAGCGGTAGGCCGCGCAGTGGGGCAGTTCTTC. The chain joins TRBV7-9 to TRBJ2-1; D is uncertain. The V gene lost 0 bases and the J gene lost 12 bases, with 18 bases spanning the gap. Germline V gene sequence: CDR1 SEHNR, CDR2 FQNEAQ (reference sequence). The CDR3 contains 15 residues.

This clone was counted between two and nine times. The chain recombines TRBV11-2 with TRBJ1-2; weak D call: TRBD1 (6 bases). Germline lookup yields CDR1 SGHAT and CDR2 FQNNGV. Trimming took off 1 base at V and 5 bases at J, with 11 bases between the two ends. This CDR3 has 14 residues. The CDR3 loop reads CASSLGWGAYGYTF. In nucleotides, the CDR3 is TGTGCCAGCAGCTTAGGGTGGGGGGCGTATGGCTACACCTTC.

The chain joins TRBV5-1 to TRBJ2-7, with 8 bases identical to TRBD1. V gave up 2 bases and J gave up 6 bases; unmatched junction bases: 4. CDR3 length: 13 residues. CDR1 is SGHRS, CDR2 YFSETQ, per germline. The CDR3 here is CASSFNTGGEQYF. The CDR3 DNA is TGCGCCAGCAGCTTTAATACAGGGGGCGAGCAGTACTTC.

The chain carries TRBV15 and TRBJ1-4, with D uncertain. This CDR3 region has 14 residues. V shed 3 bases and J shed 1 base, with 6 bases lying between them. The germline V gene has CDR1 LNHNV and CDR2 YYDKDF (reference sequence). The CDR3 spells CATSSWGTNEKLFF. The CDR3 nucleotides are TGTGCCACCAGCAGCTGGGGAACTAATGAAAAACTGTTTTTT.

The chain uses TRBV30 and TRBJ1-2; D is unresolved. The length of the CDR3 is 14 residues. V dropped 8 bases and J dropped 8 bases, with 24 bases sitting between them. Per germline, CDR1 GTSNPN and CDR2 SVGIG (reference sequence). DNA of the CDR3: TGTGCCCGTCTCGGCGGTATGGCTGCCGGGGGCTACACCTTC. Translated, it gives CARLGGMAAGGYTF.

The chain combines TRBV5-4 with TRBJ2-7, with 7 bases matching TRBD1. This CDR3 contains 15 residues. Trimming cost V 4 bases and J 0 bases; bases outside gene matches: 7. Per germline, CDR1 SGHNT and CDR2 YYREEE (reference sequence). The CDR3 nucleotides are TGTGCCAGCAGCCCAAAGACAGGGCTCTCCTACGAGCAGTACTTC. Amino acid sequence: CASSPKTGLSYEQYF.

The chain has TRBV18 and TRBJ2-7; 7 bases agree with TRBD1. V shed 0 bases and J 3 bases; nucleotides not matched to a gene: 5. CDR1 and CDR2 from the germline V gene are KGHSH and LQKENI. The CDR3 is 15 residues long. This chain's CDR3 is CASSPPDREGYEQYF. In DNA, the CDR3 is TGTGCCAGCTCACCACCAGACAGGGAAGGCTACGAGCAGTACTTC. Variable domain in full (rest from reference TRBV18 and TRBJ2-7): NAGVMQNPRHLVRRRGQEARLRCSPMKGHSHVYWYRQLPEEGLKFMVYLQKENIIDESGMPKERFSAEFPKEGPSILRIQQVVRGDSAAYFCASSPPDREGYEQYFGPGTRLTVT.

The genes are TRBV7-1 and TRBJ1-2; D is ambiguous. TRBV7-1 counts as an open reading frame of uncertain function. Trimming removed 10 bases from V and 5 bases from J, with 23 bases in between. CDR3 length: 15 residues. The CDR3 DNA follows: TGTGCCACCCAAATGGGGTTCAGACGGCAGTATGGCTACACCTTC. It yields the protein CATQMGFRRQYGYTF.

The V and J genes are TRBV19 and TRBJ2-2; 9 nucleotides match TRBD1. Per the germline V gene, CDR1 is LNHDA and CDR2 is SQIVND (reference sequence). J gave up 4 bases and V 9 bases, and 9 bases lay outside the gene matches. The CDR3 runs to 15 residues. The CDR3 nucleotides are TGTGCCAGCCGCACCGGGACAGGGAGCACCGGGGAGCTGTTTTTT. The encoded protein is CASRTGTGSTGELFF.

This rearrangement joins TRBV5-4 to TRBJ2-4, with 9 bases identical to TRBD1. Looked up from germline, CDR1 is SGHNT and CDR2 is YYREEE (reference sequence). Trimming cost V 3 bases and J 7 bases; bases outside gene matches: 8. This CDR3 has 15 amino acids. Here the CDR3 DNA reads TGTGCCAGCAGCTCACCACAGGGGGCGGGGAACATTCAGTACTTC. This encodes CASSSPQGAGNIQYF.

The V call is TRBV27, the J call TRBJ2-6, with a tentative D call TRBD1 (5 bases). Germline-derived CDR1 and CDR2 are MNHEY and SMNVEV (reference sequence). The CDR3 totals 15 residues. Trimming took 8 bases from V and 2 from J, leaving 13 bases between them. The CDR3 nucleotides read TGTGCCAGCGGAAAAACCAGGGCTGGGGCCAACGTCCTGACTTTC. Encoded protein: CASGKTRAGANVLTF.

The genes are TRBV20-1 and TRBJ1-1; D is possibly TRBD1 (5 bases). Germline V lookup: CDR1 DFQATT, CDR2 SNEGSKA (reference sequence). This CDR3 has 11 amino acids. The V end lost 3 bases, the J end lost 3 bases, and 5 bases lay between the germline ends. The CDR3 nucleotides read TGCAGTGCTAGCAGGGACACTGAAGCTTTCTTT. This sequence encodes CSASRDTEAFF.

This clone has only one observation. This rearrangement joins TRBV7-2 to TRBJ2-7, with D unclear. The CDR3 consists of 13 residues. V shed 0 bases and J shed 3 bases, with 6 bases lying between them. Germline CDR1 is SGHTA and CDR2 is FQGNSA. This chain's CDR3 is CASSLAGYYEQYF. The CDR3 DNA is TGTGCCAGCAGCTTAGCAGGGTACTACGAGCAGTACTTC.

This chain connects TRBV28 to TRBJ1-2, with D maybe TRBD1 (5 bases). The germline V gene encodes CDR1 MDHEN and CDR2 SYDVKM. Deletions cut 4 bases from V and 4 bases from J, with 19 bases between. The CDR3 loop spans 16 amino acids. The CDR3, as DNA: TGTGCCAGCAGTTCCGTGTCGTCCGGGACCGGCTATGGCTACACCTTC. Its protein is CASSSVSSGTGYGYTF.

The V and J genes are TRBV6-6 and TRBJ1-5; 8 positions match TRBD1. CDR3 length: 14 residues. Trimming took 6 bases from V and 2 from J; bases not matched to a gene: 3. Germline values: CDR1 MNHNY, CDR2 SVGAGI (reference sequence). The CDR3 DNA is TGTGCCAGCAGCATGACAGGGGGCAATCAGCCCCAGCATTTT. Residues: CASSMTGGNQPQHF.

The CDR3 spells CAGYRGRVEAFF. The CDR3 bases are TGTGCCGGGTACAGGGGCCGCGTTGAAGCTTTCTTT. The rearrangement links TRBV21-1 to TRBJ1-1; the table's D call TRBD1 went unverified against the DNA. TRBV21-1 is noted as a pseudogene. This CDR3 comprises 12 residues.

The V call is TRBV9, the J call TRBJ2-7; the D is unclear. Trimming removed 0 bases from V and 4 bases from J, with 2 bases in between. Germline V gene sequence: CDR1 SGDLS, CDR2 YYNGEE. The CDR3 covers 11 residues. CDR3 loop: CASSVEYEQYF. DNA for the CDR3: TGTGCCAGCAGCGTAGAGTACGAGCAGTACTTC. The variable domain in full, with the rest retrieved from reference TRBV9 and TRBJ2-7, is DSGVTQTPKHLITATGQRVTLRCSPRSGDLSVYWYQQSLDQGLQFLIQYYNGEERAKGNILERFSAQQFPDLHSELNLSSLELGDSALYFCASSVEYEQYFGPGTRLTVT.

The genes are TRBV5-1 and TRBJ2-3; 10 bases map to TRBD2. The CDR3 has 16 residues. The J segment lost 4 bases and the V segment lost 0 bases, leaving 5 bases of the junction unmatched. Germline V gene data show CDR1 as SGHRS and CDR2 as YFSETQ. The CDR3 here is CASSLASGRGADTQYF. CDR3 sequence (DNA): TGCGCCAGCAGCTTGGCTAGCGGGAGAGGCGCAGATACGCAGTATTTT. The full variable domain, its missing parts supplied by reference TRBV5-1 and TRBJ2-3, is KAGVTQTPRYLIKTRGQQVTLSCSPISGHRSVSWYQQTPGQGLQFLFEYFSETQRNKGNFPGRFSGRQFSNSRSEMNVSTLELGDSALYLCASSLASGRGADTQYFGPGTRLTVL.